Listed below are T cell receptor beta chains from one sample, sequenced in a study of cytomegalovirus exposure and HLA in healthy donors. Assay: immunoSEQ multiplex PCR; the TCRdb copy retains only in-frame clones and omits some. The sample holds 70,000 to 100,000 clones. Sequenced: PBMCs. The receptors come from a man between 18 and 29 years old in good health and CMV-seropositive. The CDR3 runs from the conserved cysteine through the conserved F or W. A D gene is named only where the DNA matches it firmly.

d_call,j_call,v_call,cdr3_nt,cdr3_aa
TRBD2,TRBJ2-1,TRBV19,TGTGCCAGTAGTTCTCGACTAGCGGGAGGGAACAATGAGCAGTTCTTC,CASSSRLAGGNNEQFF
.,TRBJ1-1,TRBV13,TGTGCCAGCAGCTTACCAGGGGCAGACACTGAAGCTTTCTTT,CASSLPGADTEAFF
TRBD1,TRBJ2-7,TRBV27,TGTGCCAGCAGACAGGGGGCGCCTCTCAACGAGCAGTACTTC,CASRQGAPLNEQYF
.,TRBJ1-4,TRBV6-1,TGTGCCAGTCCGACAGGAAGGTTGGCTAATGAAAAACTGTTTTTT,CASPTGRLANEKLFF
TRBD1,TRBJ1-1,TRBV13,TGTGCCAGCAGCACCGGGACAGGGAATACTGAAGCTTTCTTT,CASSTGTGNTEAFF
.,TRBJ1-4,TRBV9,TGTGCCAGCAGCCCCCTGCTGGGGGCCGGTCGGGAAAAACTGTTTTTT,CASSPLLGAGREKLFF
.,TRBJ1-4,TRBV30,TGTGCCTTGGTTGACCTAGACAGAGCCCCAAAACTGTTTTTT,CALVDLDRAPKLFF
TRBD1,TRBJ1-5,TRBV6-5,TGTGCCAGCAGTTTGGCAGGGGGTGGCAATCAGCCCCAGCATTTT,CASSLAGGGNQPQHF
TRBD1,TRBJ1-1,TRBV9,TGTGCCAGCAGCGTAGGGGACAGGGGGTTCGAAGCTTTCTTT,CASSVGDRGFEAFF
TRBD1,TRBJ1-6,TRBV2,TGTGCCAGCAGTTTACGGACAGGGAGAAATTCACCCCTCCACTTT,CASSLRTGRNSPLHF
.,TRBJ1-1,TRBV4-2,TGTGCCAGCAGCCGTACGATTAAGGAGACTGAAGCTTTCTTT,CASSRTIKETEAFF
.,TRBJ1-1,TRBV7-9,TGTGCCAGCAGCCCCCCGGGGGAAAGGTACACTGAAGCTTTCTTT,CASSPPGERYTEAFF
.,TRBJ1-4,TRBV6-1,TGTGCCAGCAGTGCGTACAAGGAGACGAATGAAAAACTGTTTTTT,CASSAYKETNEKLFF
.,TRBJ2-3,TRBV4-1,TGCGCCAGCAGCCTCAACTTCCCAACCACAGATACGCAGTATTTT,CASSLNFPTTDTQYF
TRBD2,TRBJ2-1,TRBV5-1,TGCGCCAGCAGCTTGGTGGCGGGGGGGAACAATGAGCAGTTCTTC,CASSLVAGGNNEQFF
.,TRBJ1-1,TRBV27,TGTGCCAGCAGTTTTGTAGAGAACACTGAAGCTTTCTTT,CASSFVENTEAFF
TRBD1,TRBJ1-2,TRBV4-2,TGTGCCAGCAGCCAAGACTGGGACAGGGGGTCTGACTATGGCTACACCTTC,CASSQDWDRGSDYGYTF
TRBD1,TRBJ1-5,TRBV5-1,TGCGCCAGCAGCTTGGGGGCAGGGGGGTCCGGGCCCCAGCATTTT,CASSLGAGGSGPQHF
.,TRBJ1-2,TRBV30,TGTGCCTGGAGTGTTGGATGGAGGTATGGCTACACCTTC,CAWSVGWRYGYTF
TRBD1,TRBJ1-5,TRBV10-3,TGTGCCATCAGCCAACAAGGGACAGGGTTTGGTCAGCCCCAGCATTTT,CAISQQGTGFGQPQHF
.,TRBJ2-5,TRBV5-1,TGCGCCAGCAGCTTACAGGTTCAGGAGACCCAGTACTTC,CASSLQVQETQYF
.,TRBJ2-3,TRBV15,TGTGCCACCAGCAGAGAGGACAGATCTAGCACAGATACGCAGTATTTT,CATSREDRSSTDTQYF
.,TRBJ2-2,TRBV15,TGTGCCACCAAACGCAGCAGGGCGACCGGGGAGCTGTTTTTT,CATKRSRATGELFF
TRBD1,TRBJ1-5,TRBV29-1,TGCAGCGTCGGGGACAGGGAAAATCAGCCCCAGCATTTT,CSVGDRENQPQHF